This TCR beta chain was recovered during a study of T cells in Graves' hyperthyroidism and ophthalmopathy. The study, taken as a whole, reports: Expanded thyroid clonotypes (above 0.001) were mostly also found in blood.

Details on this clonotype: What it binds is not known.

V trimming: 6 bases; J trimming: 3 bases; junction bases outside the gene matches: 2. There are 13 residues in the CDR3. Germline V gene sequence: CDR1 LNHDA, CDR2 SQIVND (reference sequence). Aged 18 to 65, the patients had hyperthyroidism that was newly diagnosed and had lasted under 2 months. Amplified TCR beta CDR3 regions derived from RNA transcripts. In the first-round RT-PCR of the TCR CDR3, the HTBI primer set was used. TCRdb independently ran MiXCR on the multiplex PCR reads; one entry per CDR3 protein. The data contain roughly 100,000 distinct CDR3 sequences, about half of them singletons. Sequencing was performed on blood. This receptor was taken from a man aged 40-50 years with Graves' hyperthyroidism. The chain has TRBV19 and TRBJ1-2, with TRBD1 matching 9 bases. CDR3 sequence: CASRDRGYYGYTF. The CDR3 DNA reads TGTGCCAGTAGAGACAGGGGGTACTATGGCTACACCTTC. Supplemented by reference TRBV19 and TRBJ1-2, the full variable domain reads DGGITQSPKYLFRKEGQNVTLSCEQNLNHDAMYWYRQDPGQGLRLIYYSQIVNDFQKGDIAEGYSVSREKKESFPLTVTSAQKNPTAFYLCASRDRGYYGYTFGSGTRLTVV.